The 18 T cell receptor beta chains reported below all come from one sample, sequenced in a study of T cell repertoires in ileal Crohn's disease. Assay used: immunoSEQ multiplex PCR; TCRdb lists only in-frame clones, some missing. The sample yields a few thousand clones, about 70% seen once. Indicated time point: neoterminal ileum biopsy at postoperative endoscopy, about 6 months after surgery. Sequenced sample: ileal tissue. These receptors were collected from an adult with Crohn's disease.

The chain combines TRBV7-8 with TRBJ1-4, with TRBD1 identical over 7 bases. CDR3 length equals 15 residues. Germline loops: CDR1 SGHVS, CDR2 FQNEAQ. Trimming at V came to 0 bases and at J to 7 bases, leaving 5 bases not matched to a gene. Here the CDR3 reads CASSLAHRGSEKLFF. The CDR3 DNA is TGTGCCAGCAGCTTAGCGCACAGGGGAAGTGAAAAACTGTTTTTT.

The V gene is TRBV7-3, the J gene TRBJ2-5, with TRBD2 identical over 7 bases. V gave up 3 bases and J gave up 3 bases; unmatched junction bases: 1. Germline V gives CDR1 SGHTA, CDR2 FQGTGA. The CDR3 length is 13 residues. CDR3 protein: CASSFAGEETQYF. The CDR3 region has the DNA TGTGCCAGCAGCTTTGCGGGGGAAGAGACCCAGTACTTC. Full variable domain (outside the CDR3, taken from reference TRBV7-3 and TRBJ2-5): GAGVSQTPSNKVTEKGKYVELRCDPISGHTALYWYRQSLGQGPEFLIYFQGTGAADDSGLPNDRFFAVRPEGSVSTLKIQRTERGDSAVYLCASSFAGEETQYFGPGTRLLVL.

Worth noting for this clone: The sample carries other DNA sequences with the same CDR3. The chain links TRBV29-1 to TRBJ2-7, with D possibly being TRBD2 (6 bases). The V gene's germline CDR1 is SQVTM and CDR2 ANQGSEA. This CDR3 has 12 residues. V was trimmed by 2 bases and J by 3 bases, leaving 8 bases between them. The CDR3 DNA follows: TGCAGCGTTGAAACGGGGGACTACGAGCAGTACTTC. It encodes CSVETGDYEQYF.

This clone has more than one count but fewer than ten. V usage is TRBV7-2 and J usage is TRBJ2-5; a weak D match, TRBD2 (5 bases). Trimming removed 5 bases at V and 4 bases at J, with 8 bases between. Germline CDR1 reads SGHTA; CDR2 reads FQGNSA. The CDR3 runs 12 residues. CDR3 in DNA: TGTGCCAGCAGCGCTAGCTTAGAGACCCAGTACTTC. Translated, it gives CASSASLETQYF.

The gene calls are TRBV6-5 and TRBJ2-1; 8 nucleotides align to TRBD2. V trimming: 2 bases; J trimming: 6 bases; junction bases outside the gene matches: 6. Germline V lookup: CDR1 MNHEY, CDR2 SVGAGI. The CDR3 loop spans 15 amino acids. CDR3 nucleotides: TGTGCCAGCAGTTACGAGGCCGGGGGGGCCAATGAGCAGTTCTTC. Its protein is CASSYEAGGANEQFF.

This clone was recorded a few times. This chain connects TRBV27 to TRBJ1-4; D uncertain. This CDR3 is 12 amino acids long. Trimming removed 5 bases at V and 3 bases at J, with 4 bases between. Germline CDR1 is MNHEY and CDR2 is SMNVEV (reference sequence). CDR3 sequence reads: CASSHPNEKLFF. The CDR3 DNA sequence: TGTGCCAGCAGTCATCCTAATGAAAAACTGTTTTTT.

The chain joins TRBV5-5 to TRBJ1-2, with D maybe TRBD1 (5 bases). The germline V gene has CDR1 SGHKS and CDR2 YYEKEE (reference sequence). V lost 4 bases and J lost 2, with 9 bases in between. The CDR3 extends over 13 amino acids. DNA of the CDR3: TGTGCCAGCAGCCTAGACAGCAACTATGGCTACACCTTC. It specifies CASSLDSNYGYTF.

The DNA of the CDR3 is TGTGCCAGCAGTGGTACAGGATTCGAGGACTATGGCTACACCTTC. It codes for CASSGTGFEDYGYTF. This chain connects TRBV7-2 to TRBJ1-2; tentatively, D is TRBD1 (5 bases). The CDR3 covers 15 residues. The ends were cut back, 6 bases at V and 3 bases at J, with 17 bases in the middle. From germline, CDR1 is SGHTA and CDR2 FQGNSA. Using reference TRBV7-2 and TRBJ1-2 for the parts outside the CDR3, the full variable domain is GAGVSQSPSNKVTEKGKDVELRCDPISGHTALYWYRQSLGQGLEFLIYFQGNSAPDKSGLPSDRFSAERTGGSVSTLTIQRTQQEDSAVYLCASSGTGFEDYGYTFGSGTRLTVV.

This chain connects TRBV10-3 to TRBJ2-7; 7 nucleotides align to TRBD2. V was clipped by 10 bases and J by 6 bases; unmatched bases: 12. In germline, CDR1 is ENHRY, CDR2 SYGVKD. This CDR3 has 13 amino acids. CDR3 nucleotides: TGTGCCACCCTGGGAGAGCGGGGTTTCGAGCAGTACTTC. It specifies CATLGERGFEQYF.

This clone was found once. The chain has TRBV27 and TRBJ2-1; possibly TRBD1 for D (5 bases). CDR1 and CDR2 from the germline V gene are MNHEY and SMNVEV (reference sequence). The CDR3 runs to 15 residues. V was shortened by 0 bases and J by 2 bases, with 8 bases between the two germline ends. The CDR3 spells CASSLSPGPYNEQFF. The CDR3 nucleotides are TGTGCCAGCAGTTTATCACCAGGGCCCTACAATGAGCAGTTCTTC.

DNA for the CDR3: TGTGCCAGCAGCGAACATGATGGAGGCACTGAAGCTTTCTTT. Translation gives CASSEHDGGTEAFF. The rearrangement links TRBV9 to TRBJ1-1; no reliable D call. V was cut by 3 bases and J by 4 bases, with 13 bases left in between. CDR1 and CDR2 (germline): SGDLS, YYNGEE. The CDR3 length is 14 residues.

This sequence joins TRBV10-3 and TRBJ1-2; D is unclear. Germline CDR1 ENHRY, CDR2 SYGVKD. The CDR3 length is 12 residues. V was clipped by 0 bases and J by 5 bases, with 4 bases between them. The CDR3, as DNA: TGTGCCATCAGTGAGTCTTTATATGGCTACACCTTC. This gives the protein CAISESLYGYTF.

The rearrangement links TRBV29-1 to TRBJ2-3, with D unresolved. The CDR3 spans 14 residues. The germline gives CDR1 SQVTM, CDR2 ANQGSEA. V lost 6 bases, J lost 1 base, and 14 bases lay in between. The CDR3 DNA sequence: TGCAGCGTCACGAGCGATTTTGGCACAGATACGCAGTATTTT. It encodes CSVTSDFGTDTQYF.

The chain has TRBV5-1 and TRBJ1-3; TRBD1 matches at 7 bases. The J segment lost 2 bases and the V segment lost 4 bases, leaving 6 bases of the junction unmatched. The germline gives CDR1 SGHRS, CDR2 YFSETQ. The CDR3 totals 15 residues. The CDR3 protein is CASSTTGDAGNTIYF. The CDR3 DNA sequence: TGCGCCAGCAGCACCACAGGGGACGCTGGAAACACCATATATTTT.

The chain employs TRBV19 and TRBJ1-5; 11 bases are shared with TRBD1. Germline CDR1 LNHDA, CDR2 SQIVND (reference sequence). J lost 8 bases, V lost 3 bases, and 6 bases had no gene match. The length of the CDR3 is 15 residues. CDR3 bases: TGTGCCAGTAGTATCTGGACAGGGGGCGAGGAGCCCCAGCATTTT. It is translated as CASSIWTGGEEPQHF.

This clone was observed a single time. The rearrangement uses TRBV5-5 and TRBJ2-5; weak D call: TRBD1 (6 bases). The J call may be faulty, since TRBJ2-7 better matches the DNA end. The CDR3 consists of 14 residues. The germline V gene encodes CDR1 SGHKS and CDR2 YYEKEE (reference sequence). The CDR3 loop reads CASSLTGLPYEQYF. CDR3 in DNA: TGTGCCAGCAGCTTGACAGGGTTGCCCTACGAGCAGTACTTC.

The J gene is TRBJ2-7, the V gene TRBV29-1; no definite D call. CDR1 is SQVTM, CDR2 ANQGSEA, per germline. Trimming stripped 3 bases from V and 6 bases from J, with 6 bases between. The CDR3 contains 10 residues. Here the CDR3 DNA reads TGCAGCGTTGAGGCAGGCGAGCAGTACTTC. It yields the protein CSVEAGEQYF.

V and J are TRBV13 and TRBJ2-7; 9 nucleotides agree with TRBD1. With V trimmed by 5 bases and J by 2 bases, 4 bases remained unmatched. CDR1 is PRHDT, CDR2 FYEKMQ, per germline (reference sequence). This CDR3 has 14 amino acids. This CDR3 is CASSRTGAPYEQYF. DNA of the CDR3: TGTGCCAGCAGCCGGACAGGGGCTCCCTACGAGCAGTACTTC.